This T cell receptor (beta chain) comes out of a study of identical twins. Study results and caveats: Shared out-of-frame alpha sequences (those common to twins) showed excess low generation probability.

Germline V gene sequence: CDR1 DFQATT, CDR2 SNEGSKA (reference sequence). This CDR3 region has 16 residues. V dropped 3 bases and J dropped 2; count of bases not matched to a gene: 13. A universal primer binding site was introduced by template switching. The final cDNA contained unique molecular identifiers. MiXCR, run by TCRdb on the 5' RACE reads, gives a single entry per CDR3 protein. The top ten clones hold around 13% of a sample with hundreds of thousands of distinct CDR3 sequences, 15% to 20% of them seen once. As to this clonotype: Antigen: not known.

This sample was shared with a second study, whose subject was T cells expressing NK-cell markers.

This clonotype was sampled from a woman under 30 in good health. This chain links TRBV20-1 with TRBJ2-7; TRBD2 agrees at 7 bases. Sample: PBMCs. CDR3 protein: CSASSSGISIPYEQYF. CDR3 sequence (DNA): TGCAGTGCTAGTTCTAGCGGAATCTCTATACCCTACGAGCAGTACTTC.